These 12 T cell receptor beta chains were sequenced from one sample in a study of control samples from healthy donors and cancer patients. Sequencing used immunoSEQ multiplex PCR; TCRdb keeps in-frame clones, though not all of them. The repertoire holds 150,000 to 200,000 clones, with 88% as singletons. Sequencing input: blood. The receptors were sampled from a man aged 18 to 29 in good health.

The chain recombines TRBV7-2 with TRBJ1-1, with no clear D. Trimming took 6 bases from V and 7 from J, leaving 12 bases between them. The V gene's germline CDR1 is SGHTA and CDR2 FQGNSA. The CDR3 spans 12 residues. CDR3 sequence reads: CASRGTKDEAFF. DNA for the CDR3: TGTGCCAGCAGGGGAACAAAGGATGAAGCTTTCTTT.

The chain recombines TRBV18 with TRBJ1-2; 8 nucleotides match TRBD1. CDR3 size: 14 residues. V lost 6 bases, J lost 2 bases, and 5 bases stayed unmatched. CDR1 KGHSH and CDR2 LQKENI come from the germline V gene. This CDR3 is CASSRDRGNYGYTF. DNA for the CDR3: TGTGCCAGCTCGCGAGACAGGGGAAACTATGGCTACACCTTC.

The V and J genes are TRBV4-3 and TRBJ1-2; 9 bases line up with TRBD1. The CDR3 has 15 amino acids. Looked up from germline, CDR1 is LGHNA and CDR2 is YSLEER. Trimming took 4 bases from V and 10 from J; bases not matched to a gene: 13. The CDR3 here is CASSPLQGAGVYYTF. The DNA of the CDR3 is TGCGCCAGCAGCCCGTTACAGGGGGCGGGGGTATACTACACCTTC.

V usage is TRBV7-9 and J usage is TRBJ1-1; D gene unclear. The V gene's germline CDR1 is SEHNR and CDR2 FQNEAQ (reference sequence). The CDR3 is 12 amino acids. V was shortened by 5 bases and J by 1 base, with 5 bases between the two germline ends. CDR3 residues: CASSAGNTEAFF. The CDR3 nucleotides read TGTGCCAGCAGCGCGGGGAACACTGAAGCTTTCTTT.

J is TRBJ2-1 and V is TRBV5-6; no clear D gene. The CDR3 is 12 residues long. The germline V gene has CDR1 SGHDT and CDR2 YYEEEE. V was clipped by 0 bases and J by 9 bases, with 7 bases between them. CDR3 amino acids: CASSLAGPEQFF. DNA of the CDR3: TGTGCCAGCAGCTTGGCCGGTCCTGAGCAGTTCTTC.

This clone appeared a single time. The chain employs TRBV2 and TRBJ2-7; no reliable D call. The CDR3 contains 15 residues. V lost 3 bases, J lost 0 bases, and 12 bases lay in between. Germline CDR1 SNHLY, CDR2 FYNNEI. The CDR3 bases are TGTGCCAGCAGTGAGGAGAATTTCAGCTCCTACGAGCAGTACTTC. Residues: CASSEENFSSYEQYF.

The sample holds one count of this clone. CDR3 DNA sequence: TGTGCCAGCAGTCGGACTTGGGGTGAGCAGTACTTC. Its protein product is CASSRTWGEQYF. This rearrangement joins TRBV28 to TRBJ2-7; D is possibly TRBD2 (5 bases). The CDR3 sequence is 12 residues long. CDR1 and CDR2 from the germline V gene are MDHEN and SYDVKM. V lost 5 bases and J 7 bases, leaving 12 bases between the germline ends.

This chain joins TRBV6-6 and TRBJ2-2; D gene uncertain. Germline V gives CDR1 MNHNY, CDR2 SVGAGI (reference sequence). Trimming shortened V by 0 bases and J by 6 bases, and 2 bases separated the two germline ends. CDR3 length: 12 residues. CDR3 sequence reads: CASSYSAGELFF. In DNA form, the CDR3 reads TGTGCCAGCAGTTACTCTGCCGGGGAGCTGTTTTTT.

This clone was recorded once. This rearrangement joins TRBV2 to TRBJ1-2, with D hard to call. Between the trimmed V and J ends, which lost 2 bases and 5 bases, there was a span of 21 bases. Germline values: CDR1 SNHLY, CDR2 FYNNEI. The CDR3 consists of 17 residues. CDR3 sequence reads: CASSEWPGGLVEYGYTF. As DNA, the CDR3 is TGTGCCAGCAGTGAATGGCCGGGCGGGCTGGTGGAATATGGCTACACCTTC.

The chain recombines TRBV4-1 with TRBJ1-5; D is possibly TRBD1 (5 bases). The CDR3 runs to 15 residues. Trimming cost V 1 base and J 4 bases, with 11 bases left between them. Germline loops: CDR1 MGHRA, CDR2 YSYEKL. CDR3 loop: CASSQGDSLNQPQHF. The CDR3 DNA reads TGCGCCAGCAGCCAAGGAGACAGCTTAAATCAGCCCCAGCATTTT.

This chain links TRBV18 with TRBJ1-4; D is uncertain. CDR1 and CDR2 (germline): KGHSH, LQKENI. CDR3 length: 13 amino acids. V lost 2 bases, J lost 4 bases, and 5 bases lay in between. This CDR3 is CASSPVINEKLFF. The CDR3 DNA reads as TGTGCCAGCTCACCAGTCATTAATGAAAAACTGTTTTTT.

The V gene is TRBV19, the J gene TRBJ1-2; possibly TRBD1 for D (5 bases). This CDR3 region has 14 residues. CDR1 and CDR2 from the germline V gene are LNHDA and SQIVND (reference sequence). Trimming removed 2 bases from V and 7 bases from J, with 14 bases in between. The CDR3 is CASSISSRASGYTF. The CDR3 coding sequence is TGTGCCAGTAGTATAAGCTCCAGGGCCTCTGGCTACACCTTC.